Listed below are T cell receptor beta chains from one sample, sequenced in a study of early T cells in non-severe SARS-CoV-2 infection. TCRdb passed the 5' RACE reads through MiXCR, listing each CDR3 protein once. Of roughly 100,000 distinct CDR3 sequences in the sample, around 12% were seen once. The material sequenced was whole blood. The origin of the receptors is an adult who was a healthcare worker with PCR-confirmed SARS-CoV-2 infection or an uninfected control (not recorded which). The CDR3 runs from the conserved cysteine through the conserved F or W. A D gene is named only where the DNA matches it firmly. Rows give clone size only sometimes, using once, few, many, or a class for an expanded clone.

>many|TRBV27|NA|TRBJ2-1
TGTGCCAGCAGTCCCCAGTTGTCACGGTACAATGAGCAGTTCTTC
CASSPQLSRYNEQFF
>NA|TRBV5-1|NA|TRBJ2-2
TGCGCCAGCAGCGAAACCGGTGGCGGGGAGCTGTTTTTT
CASSETGGGELFF
>many|TRBV29-1|NA|TRBJ1-1
TGCAGCGTTGAACTCCGGAGAGGAACTGAAGCTTTCTTT
CSVELRRGTEAFF
>NA|TRBV2|NA|TRBJ1-1
TGTGCCGAATTACTGGGTTACAACACTGAAGCTTTCTTT
CAELLGYNTEAFF
>NA|TRBV7-2|TRBD2|TRBJ2-7
TGTGCCAGCAGCATCGGACTAGATTTCTACGAGCAGTACTTC
CASSIGLDFYEQYF
>NA|TRBV5-1|NA|TRBJ2-1
TGCGCCAGCAGCTTGCTGTCAGGGTACAATGAGCAGTTCTTC
CASSLLSGYNEQFF
>NA|TRBV7-2|NA|TRBJ2-5
TGTGCCAGCAGCCCAATAGGGGGAGAGACCCAGTACTTC
CASSPIGGETQYF
>NA|TRBV28|NA|TRBJ1-1
TGTGCCAGCAGTTTAAGGGTCACGGACACTGAAGCTTTCTTT
CASSLRVTDTEAFF
>NA|TRBV28|NA|TRBJ1-4
TGTGCCAGCAGTCGGACGTGGACGGGACAAAATGAAAAACTGTTTTTT
CASSRTWTGQNEKLFF
>many|TRBV12-3/TRBV12-4|TRBD1|TRBJ1-1
TGTGCCAGCAGTTTGTCGGGACAGGTGAACACTGAAGCTTTCTTT
CASSLSGQVNTEAFF
>many|TRBV4-1|NA|TRBJ2-7
TGCGCCAGCAGCCAAGATAGTCCGGGTCCCTACGAGCAGTACTTC
CASSQDSPGPYEQYF
>many|TRBV6-1|NA|TRBJ1-6
TGTGCCAGCAGTGAAGCGCGAGGGTCACCCCTCCACTTT
CASSEARGSPLHF
>many|TRBV20-1|NA|TRBJ2-7
TGCAGTGCTAGAGCGGCGTTTCGGCGGGATCTATCCTACGAGCAGTACTTC
CSARAAFRRDLSYEQYF
>many|TRBV5-5|TRBD2|TRBJ2-7
TGTGCCAGCAGCTTTTACGTCAGCGGGAGGCCCTACGAGCAGTACTTC
CASSFYVSGRPYEQYF
>NA|TRBV4-3|TRBD2|TRBJ2-1
TGCGCCAGCAGCCTGAAGATAGCAGGGACTAGCGGCGACAATGAGCAGTTCTTC
CASSLKIAGTSGDNEQFF
>NA|TRBV12-2|NA|TRBJ2-1
TGTGCAAGTCGCTTTTCCGGAGGGCCCTGTGTCAATGAGCAGTTCTTC
CASRFSGGPCVNEQFF
>few|TRBV29-1|NA|TRBJ1-3
TGCAGCGTTGAACAGTCTGGAAACACCATATATTTT
CSVEQSGNTIYF
>many|TRBV15|NA|TRBJ2-3
TGTGCCACCAGGGGACTTGCCACAGATACGCAGTATTTT
CATRGLATDTQYF
>many|TRBV7-9|NA|TRBJ2-2
TGTGCCAGCAGCAAAGACGCAGGGAACACCGGGGAGCTGTTTTTT
CASSKDAGNTGELFF
>few|TRBV3-1|NA|TRBJ2-1
TGTGCCAGCAGCCAAGAGCGGACAGTTGAGCAGTTCTTC
CASSQERTVEQFF
>NA|TRBV7-2|NA|TRBJ2-7
TGTGCCAGCAGCTTGTGGGAGAGGGGTTACGAGCAGTACTTC
CASSLWERGYEQYF
>NA|TRBV5-4|TRBD2|TRBJ2-1
TGTGCCAGCAGCGAGGGACTAGCGTATAACAATGAGCAGTTCTTC
CASSEGLAYNNEQFF
>NA|TRBV29-1|NA|TRBJ2-1
TGCAGCATGAGGGGTAATGAGCAGTTCTTC
CSMRGNEQFF
>few|TRBV11-2|NA|TRBJ1-5
TGTGCCAGCAGCTTAGGCACTTGGGGGCCCCAGCATTTT
CASSLGTWGPQHF
>many|TRBV7-6|TRBD1|TRBJ2-7
TGTGCCAGCAGCCTAGGGACAGGAACACCTTCCTACGAGCAGTACTTC
CASSLGTGTPSYEQYF
>few|TRBV18|NA|TRBJ1-4
TGTGCCAGCTCACCCGGCTCAACTAATGAAAAACTGTTTTTT
CASSPGSTNEKLFF
>many|TRBV7-9|TRBD1|TRBJ2-2
TGTGCCAGCAGCTTTTGGACAGGGTCCGGGGAGCTGTTTTTT
CASSFWTGSGELFF
>few|TRBV7-9|NA|TRBJ1-2
TGTGCCAGCAGCCCGACGACAGCCCGAATGAGCTACACCTTC
CASSPTTARMSYTF
>many|TRBV7-6|NA|TRBJ2-3
TGTGCCAGCAGCTTACTGGCGGGAAATTTAGATACGCAGTATTTT
CASSLLAGNLDTQYF
>NA|TRBV5-8|TRBD2|TRBJ2-3
TGTGCCAGCAGCTTGTTCGTAACCGGAGGTAGCGGGAGGTCGGGCACAGATACGCAGTATTTT
CASSLFVTGGSGRSGTDTQYF
>many|TRBV28|NA|TRBJ1-1
TGTGCCAGCAGTTTTTCAGGGAAAATGGGTGAAGCTTTCTTT
CASSFSGKMGEAFF
>NA|TRBV7-2|NA|TRBJ2-7
TGTGCCAGCAGCTCCGATCCGGGCTGGGACCCCACCTACGAGCAGTACTTC
CASSSDPGWDPTYEQYF